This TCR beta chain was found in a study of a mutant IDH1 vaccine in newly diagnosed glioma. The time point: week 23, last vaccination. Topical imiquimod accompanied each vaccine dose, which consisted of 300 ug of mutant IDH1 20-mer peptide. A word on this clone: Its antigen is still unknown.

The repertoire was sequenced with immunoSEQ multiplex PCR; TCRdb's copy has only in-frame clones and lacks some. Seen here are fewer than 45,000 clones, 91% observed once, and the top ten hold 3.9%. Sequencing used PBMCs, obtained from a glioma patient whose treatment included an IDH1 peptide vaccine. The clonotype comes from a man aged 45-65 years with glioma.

This chain's CDR3 is CSALGTSGRNEQFF. CDR3 bases: TGCAGCGCCCTAGGGACTAGCGGACGAAATGAGCAGTTCTTC. This rearrangement joins TRBV29-1 to TRBJ2-1; 11 bases line up with TRBD2. The CDR3 loop spans 14 amino acids. Germline V lookup: CDR1 SQVTM, CDR2 ANQGSEA. The J segment lost 7 bases and the V segment lost 7 bases, leaving 9 bases of the junction unmatched.